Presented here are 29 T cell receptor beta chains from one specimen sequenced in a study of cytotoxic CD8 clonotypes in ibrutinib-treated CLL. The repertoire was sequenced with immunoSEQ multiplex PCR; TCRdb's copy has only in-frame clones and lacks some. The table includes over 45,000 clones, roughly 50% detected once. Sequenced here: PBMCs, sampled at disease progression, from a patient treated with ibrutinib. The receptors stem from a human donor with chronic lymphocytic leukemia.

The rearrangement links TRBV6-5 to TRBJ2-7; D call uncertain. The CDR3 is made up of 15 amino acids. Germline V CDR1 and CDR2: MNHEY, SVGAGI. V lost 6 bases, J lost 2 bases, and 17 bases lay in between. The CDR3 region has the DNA TGTGCCAGCAGCTATTTCCGGACGGAGACCTACGAGCAGTACTTC. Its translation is CASSYFRTETYEQYF.

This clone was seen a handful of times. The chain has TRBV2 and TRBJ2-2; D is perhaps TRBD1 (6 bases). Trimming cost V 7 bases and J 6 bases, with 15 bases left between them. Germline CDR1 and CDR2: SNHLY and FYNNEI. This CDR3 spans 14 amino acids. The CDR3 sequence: CASIPQGSAGELFF. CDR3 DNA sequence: TGTGCCAGCATCCCACAGGGTTCCGCCGGGGAGCTGTTTTTT.

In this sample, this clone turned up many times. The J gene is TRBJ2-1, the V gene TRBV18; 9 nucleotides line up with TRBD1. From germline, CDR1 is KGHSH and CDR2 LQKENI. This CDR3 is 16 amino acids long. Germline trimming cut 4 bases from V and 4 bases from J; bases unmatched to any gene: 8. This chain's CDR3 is CASSRGTGFLYNEQFF. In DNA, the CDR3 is TGTGCCAGCTCACGAGGGACAGGGTTTTTGTACAATGAGCAGTTCTTC.

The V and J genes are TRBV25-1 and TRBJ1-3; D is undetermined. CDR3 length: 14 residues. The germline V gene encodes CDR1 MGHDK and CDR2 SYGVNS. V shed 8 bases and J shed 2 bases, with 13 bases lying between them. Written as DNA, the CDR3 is TGTGCCAGCGCTATAAGTGGGGCTGGAAACACCATATATTTT. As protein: CASAISGAGNTIYF.

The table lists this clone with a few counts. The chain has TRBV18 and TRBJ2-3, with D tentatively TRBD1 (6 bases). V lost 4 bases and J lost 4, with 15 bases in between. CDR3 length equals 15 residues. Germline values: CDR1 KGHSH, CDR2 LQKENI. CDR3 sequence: CASSRTQGNADTQYF. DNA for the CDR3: TGTGCCAGCTCACGCACACAGGGTAATGCAGATACGCAGTATTTT.

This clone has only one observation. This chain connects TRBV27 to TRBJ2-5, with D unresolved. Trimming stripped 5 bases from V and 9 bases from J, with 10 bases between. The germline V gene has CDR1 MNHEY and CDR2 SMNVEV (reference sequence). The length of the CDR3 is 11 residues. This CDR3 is CASSGVGPQYF. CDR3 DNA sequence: TGTGCCAGCAGTGGGGTGGGTCCCCAGTACTTC.

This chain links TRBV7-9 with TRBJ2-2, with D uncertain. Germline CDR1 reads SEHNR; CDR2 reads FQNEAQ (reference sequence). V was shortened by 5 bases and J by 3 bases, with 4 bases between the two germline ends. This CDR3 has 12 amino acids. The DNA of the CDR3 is TGTGCCAGCAGCCGGGACACCGGGGAGCTGTTTTTT. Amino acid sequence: CASSRDTGELFF. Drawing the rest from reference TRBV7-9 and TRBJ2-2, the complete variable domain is DTGVSQNPRHKITKRGQNVTFRCDPISEHNRLYWYRQTLGQGPEFLTYFQNEAQLEKSRLLSDRFSAERPKGSFSTLEIQRTEQGDSAMYLCASSRDTGELFFGEGSRLTVL.

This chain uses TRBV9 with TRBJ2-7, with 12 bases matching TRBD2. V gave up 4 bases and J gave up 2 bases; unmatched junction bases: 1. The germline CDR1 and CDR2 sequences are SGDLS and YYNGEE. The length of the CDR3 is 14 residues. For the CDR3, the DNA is TGTGCCAGCAGCCGACTAGCGGGAGCCTACGAGCAGTACTTC. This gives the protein CASSRLAGAYEQYF.

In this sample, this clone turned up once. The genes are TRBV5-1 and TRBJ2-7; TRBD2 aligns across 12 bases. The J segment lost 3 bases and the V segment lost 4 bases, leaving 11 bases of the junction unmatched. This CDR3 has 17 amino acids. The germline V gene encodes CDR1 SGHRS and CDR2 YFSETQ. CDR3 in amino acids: CASSLGTSGFSGYEQYF. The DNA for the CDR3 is TGCGCCAGCAGCCTCGGGACTAGCGGGTTCTCGGGCTACGAGCAGTACTTC.

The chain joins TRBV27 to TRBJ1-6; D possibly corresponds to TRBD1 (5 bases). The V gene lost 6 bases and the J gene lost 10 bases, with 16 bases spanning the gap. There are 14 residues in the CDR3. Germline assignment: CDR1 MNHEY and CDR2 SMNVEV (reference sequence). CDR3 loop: CASSTGTTGSPLHF. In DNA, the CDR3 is TGTGCCAGCAGCACAGGTACAACAGGCTCACCCCTCCACTTT.

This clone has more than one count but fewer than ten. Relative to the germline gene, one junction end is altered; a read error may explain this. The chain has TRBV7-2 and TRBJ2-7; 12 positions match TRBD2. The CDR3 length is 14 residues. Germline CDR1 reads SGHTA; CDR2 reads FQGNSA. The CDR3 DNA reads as TGTGCCAGCAGCCTAGCGGGGGGGAGGTACGAGCAGTACTTC. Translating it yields CASSLAGGRYEQYF.

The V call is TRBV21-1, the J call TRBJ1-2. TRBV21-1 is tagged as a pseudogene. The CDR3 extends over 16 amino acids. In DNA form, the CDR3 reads TGTGCCAGCAGCAAAGTTCTAGGAGAGACTAACTATGGCTACACCTTC. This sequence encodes CASSKVLGETNYGYTF.

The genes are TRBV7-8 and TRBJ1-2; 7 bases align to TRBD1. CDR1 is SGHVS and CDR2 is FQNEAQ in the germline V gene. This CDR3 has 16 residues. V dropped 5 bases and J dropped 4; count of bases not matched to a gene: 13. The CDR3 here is CASSPRSGTESYGYTF. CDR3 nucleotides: TGTGCCAGCAGCCCCCGATCCGGGACAGAAAGCTATGGCTACACCTTC.

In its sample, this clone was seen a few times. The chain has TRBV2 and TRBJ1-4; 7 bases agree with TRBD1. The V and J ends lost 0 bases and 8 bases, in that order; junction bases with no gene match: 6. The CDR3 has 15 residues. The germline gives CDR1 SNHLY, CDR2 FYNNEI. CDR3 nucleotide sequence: TGTGCCAGCAGTGAAGCATTCACAGGGGACGAAAAACTGTTTTTT. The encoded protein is CASSEAFTGDEKLFF.

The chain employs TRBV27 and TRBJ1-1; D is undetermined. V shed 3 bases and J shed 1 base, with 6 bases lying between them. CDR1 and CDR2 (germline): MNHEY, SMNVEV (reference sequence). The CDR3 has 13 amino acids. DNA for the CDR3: TGTGCCAGCAGTTTCGGAGGGAACACTGAAGCTTTCTTT. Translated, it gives CASSFGGNTEAFF.

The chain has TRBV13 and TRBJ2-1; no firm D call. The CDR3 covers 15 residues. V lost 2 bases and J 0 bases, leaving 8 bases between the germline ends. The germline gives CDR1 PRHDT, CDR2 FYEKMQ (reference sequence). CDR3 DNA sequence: TGTGCCAGCAGCTTACAGGTCTTCTCCTACAATGAGCAGTTCTTC. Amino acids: CASSLQVFSYNEQFF.

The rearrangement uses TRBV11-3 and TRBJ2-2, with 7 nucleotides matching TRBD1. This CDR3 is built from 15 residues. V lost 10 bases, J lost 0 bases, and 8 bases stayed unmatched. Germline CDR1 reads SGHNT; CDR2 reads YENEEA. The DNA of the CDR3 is TGTGCCACTAAACGGCAGGGGGCGAACACCGGGGAGCTGTTTTTT. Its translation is CATKRQGANTGELFF. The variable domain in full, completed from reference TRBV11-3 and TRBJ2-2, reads EAGVVQSPRYKIIEKKQPVAFWCNPISGHNTLYWYLQNLGQGPELLIRYENEEAVDDSQLPKDRFSAERLKGVDSTLKIQPAELGDSAVYLCATKRQGANTGELFFGEGSRLTVL.

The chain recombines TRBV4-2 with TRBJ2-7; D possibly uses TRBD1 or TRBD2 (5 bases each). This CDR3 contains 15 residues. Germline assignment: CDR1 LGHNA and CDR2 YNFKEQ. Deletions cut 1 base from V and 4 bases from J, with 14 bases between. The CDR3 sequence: CASSQGDGILYEQYF. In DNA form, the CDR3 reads TGTGCCAGCAGCCAAGGGGACGGAATATTGTACGAGCAGTACTTC.

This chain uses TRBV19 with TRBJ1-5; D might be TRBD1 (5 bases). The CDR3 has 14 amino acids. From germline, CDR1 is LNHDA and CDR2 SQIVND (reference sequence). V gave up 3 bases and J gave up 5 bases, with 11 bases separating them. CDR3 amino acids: CASSIFRADQPQHF. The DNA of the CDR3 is TGTGCCAGTAGTATTTTCAGGGCCGATCAGCCCCAGCATTTT. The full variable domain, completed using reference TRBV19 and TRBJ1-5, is DGGITQSPKYLFRKEGQNVTLSCEQNLNHDAMYWYRQDPGQGLRLIYYSQIVNDFQKGDIAEGYSVSREKKESFPLTVTSAQKNPTAFYLCASSIFRADQPQHFGDGTRLSIL.

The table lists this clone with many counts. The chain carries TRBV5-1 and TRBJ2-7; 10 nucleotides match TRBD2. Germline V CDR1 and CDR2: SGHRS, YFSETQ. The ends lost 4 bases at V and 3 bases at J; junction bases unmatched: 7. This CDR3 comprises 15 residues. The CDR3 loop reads CASSPEGTSVYEQYF. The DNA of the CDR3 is TGCGCCAGCAGCCCCGAGGGGACTAGCGTCTACGAGCAGTACTTC.

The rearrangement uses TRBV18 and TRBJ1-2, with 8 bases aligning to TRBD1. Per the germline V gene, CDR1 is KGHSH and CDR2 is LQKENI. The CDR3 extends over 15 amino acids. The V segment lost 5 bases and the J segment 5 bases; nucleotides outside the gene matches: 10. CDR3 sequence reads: CASSSGTGGDYGYTF. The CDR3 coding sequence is TGTGCCAGCTCATCAGGCACAGGGGGTGATTATGGCTACACCTTC.

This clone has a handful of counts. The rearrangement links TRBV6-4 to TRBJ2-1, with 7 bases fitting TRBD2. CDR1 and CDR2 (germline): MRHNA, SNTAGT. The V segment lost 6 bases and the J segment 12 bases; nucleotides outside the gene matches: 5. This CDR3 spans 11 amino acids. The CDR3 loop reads CASSWEGTQFF. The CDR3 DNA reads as TGTGCCAGCAGCTGGGAGGGTACGCAGTTCTTC.

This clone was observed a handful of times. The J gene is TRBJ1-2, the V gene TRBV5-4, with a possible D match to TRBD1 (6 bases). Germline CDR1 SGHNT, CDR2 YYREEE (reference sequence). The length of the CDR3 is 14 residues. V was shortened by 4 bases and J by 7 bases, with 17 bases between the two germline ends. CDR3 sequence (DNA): TGTGCCAGCAGCCAAGCAATGGGGGCGCGTGGCTACACCTTC. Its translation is CASSQAMGARGYTF.

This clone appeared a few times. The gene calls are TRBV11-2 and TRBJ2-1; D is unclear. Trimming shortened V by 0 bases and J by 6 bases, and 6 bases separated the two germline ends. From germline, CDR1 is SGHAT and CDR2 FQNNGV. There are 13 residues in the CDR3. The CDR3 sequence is CASSLDRSNEQFF. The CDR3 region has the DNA TGTGCCAGCAGCTTAGATCGAAGCAATGAGCAGTTCTTC.

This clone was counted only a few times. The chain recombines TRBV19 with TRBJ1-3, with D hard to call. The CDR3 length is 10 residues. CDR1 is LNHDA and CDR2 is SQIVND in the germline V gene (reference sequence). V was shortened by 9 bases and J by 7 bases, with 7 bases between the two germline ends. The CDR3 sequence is CASLGNTIYF. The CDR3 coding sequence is TGTGCCAGCCTTGGTAACACCATATATTTT.

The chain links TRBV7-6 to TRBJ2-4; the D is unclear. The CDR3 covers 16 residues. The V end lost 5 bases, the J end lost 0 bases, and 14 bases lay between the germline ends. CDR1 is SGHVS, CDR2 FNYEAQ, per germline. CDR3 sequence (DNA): TGTGCCAGCAGCCCAGACCCGGCTTTAGCCAAAAACATTCAGTACTTC. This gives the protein CASSPDPALAKNIQYF.

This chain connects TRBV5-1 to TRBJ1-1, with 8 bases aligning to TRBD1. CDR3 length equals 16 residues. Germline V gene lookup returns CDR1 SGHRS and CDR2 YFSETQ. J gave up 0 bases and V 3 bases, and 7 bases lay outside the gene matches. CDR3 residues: CASSSRRGPLNTEAFF. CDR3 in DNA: TGCGCCAGCAGCTCCCGCAGGGGGCCTTTGAACACTGAAGCTTTCTTT.

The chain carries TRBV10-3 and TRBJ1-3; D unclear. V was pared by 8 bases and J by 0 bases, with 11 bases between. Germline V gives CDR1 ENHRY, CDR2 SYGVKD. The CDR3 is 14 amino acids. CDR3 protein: CAIGQASSGNTIYF. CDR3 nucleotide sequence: TGTGCCATCGGCCAGGCGAGCTCTGGAAACACCATATATTTT.

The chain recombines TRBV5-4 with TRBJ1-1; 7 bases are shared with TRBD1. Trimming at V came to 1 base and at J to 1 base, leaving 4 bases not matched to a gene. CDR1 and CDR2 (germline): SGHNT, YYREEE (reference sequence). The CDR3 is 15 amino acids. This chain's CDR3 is CASSLPGTENTEAFF. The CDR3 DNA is TGTGCCAGCAGCTTGCCCGGGACAGAGAACACTGAAGCTTTCTTT.